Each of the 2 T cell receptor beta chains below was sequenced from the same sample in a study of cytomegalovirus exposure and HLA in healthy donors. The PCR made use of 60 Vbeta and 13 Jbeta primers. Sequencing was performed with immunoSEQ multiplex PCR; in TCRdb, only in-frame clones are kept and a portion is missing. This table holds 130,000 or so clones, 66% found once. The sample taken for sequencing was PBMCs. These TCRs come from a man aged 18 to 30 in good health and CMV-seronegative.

CDR3 protein: CASRVDRSQGNTIYF. As DNA, the CDR3 is TGTGCCAGCAGGGTAGACAGGTCGCAAGGAAACACCATATATTTT. The V call is TRBV11-2, the J call TRBJ1-3, with D possibly TRBD1 on 6 matching bases. Trimming cost V 6 bases and J 4 bases, with 16 bases left between them. The CDR3 consists of 15 residues. Germline CDR1 SGHAT, CDR2 FQNNGV.

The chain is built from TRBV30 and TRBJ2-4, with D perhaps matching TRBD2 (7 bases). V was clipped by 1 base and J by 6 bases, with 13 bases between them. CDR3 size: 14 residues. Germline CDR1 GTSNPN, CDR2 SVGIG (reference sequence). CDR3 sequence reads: CAWSGGGGRNIQYF. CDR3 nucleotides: TGTGCCTGGAGTGGGGGAGGGGGGAGAAACATTCAGTACTTC.